The present T cell receptor beta chain was sequenced within a study of Ad26.COV2.S vaccination and SARS-CoV-2 variants. Regarding treatment: some 19 received Ad26.COV2.S at low or high dose, single or two shots; roughly five received placebo; per-sample allocation not given. At day 63 after the first vaccine or placebo injection, samples were drawn. Only in-frame clones appear in the TCRdb table, and some are missing; sequencing was by immunoSEQ multiplex PCR. The sample lists 300,000 to 400,000 clones; 88% were seen once. About this clone: Its antigen is unknown.

The study's findings and limits: Placebo recipients trailed vaccine recipients in spike-specific TCR breadth. There was a possibility that the TCR breadth and depth analyses underestimated total T cell responses. There was reportedly substantial breadth in spike-specific CD8+ and CD4+ T cell responses after vaccination.

CDR1 and CDR2 from the germline V gene are SGHDT and YYEEEE. Trimming removed 1 base at V and 7 bases at J, with 11 bases between. The CDR3 has 14 amino acids. This receptor was identified in a person aged 18 to 65 who received the Ad26.COV2.S COVID-19 vaccine or a placebo. The chain carries TRBV5-6 and TRBJ1-4; D may be TRBD1 (5 bases). The sample here was peripheral blood, taken in a trial of Ad26.COV2.S vaccine versus placebo. The CDR3 loop is CASSLIQGGEKLFF. The CDR3 DNA reads TGTGCCAGCAGCTTGATTCAGGGAGGTGAAAAACTGTTTTTT. Variable domain in full (rest from reference TRBV5-6 and TRBJ1-4): DAGVTQSPTHLIKTRGQQVTLRCSPKSGHDTVSWYQQALGQGPQFIFQYYEEEERQRGNFPDRFSGHQFPNYSSELNVNALLLGDSALYLCASSLIQGGEKLFFGSGTQLSVL.